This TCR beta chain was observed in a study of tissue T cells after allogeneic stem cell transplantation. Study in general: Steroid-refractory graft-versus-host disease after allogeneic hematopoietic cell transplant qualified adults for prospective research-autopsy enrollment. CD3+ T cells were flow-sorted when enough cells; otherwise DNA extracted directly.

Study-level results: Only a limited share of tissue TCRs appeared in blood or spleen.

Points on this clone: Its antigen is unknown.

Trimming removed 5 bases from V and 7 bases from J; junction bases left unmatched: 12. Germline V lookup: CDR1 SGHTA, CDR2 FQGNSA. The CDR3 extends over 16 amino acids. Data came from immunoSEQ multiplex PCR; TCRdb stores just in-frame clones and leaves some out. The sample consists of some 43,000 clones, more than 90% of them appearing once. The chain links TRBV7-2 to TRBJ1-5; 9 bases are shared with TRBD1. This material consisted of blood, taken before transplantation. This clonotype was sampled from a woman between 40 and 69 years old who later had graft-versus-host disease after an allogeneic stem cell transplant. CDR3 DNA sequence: TGTGCCAGCAGCACAAGATGGACAGGGGCGGGGCAGCCCCAGCATTTT. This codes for CASSTRWTGAGQPQHF.